This T cell receptor beta chain is from a study of cytomegalovirus exposure and HLA in healthy donors. Study-wide findings and caveats: TCR beta chain V- and J-gene trimming was linked, in a later analysis, to a missense variant in DCLRE1C. Despite most TCR sequences being rare, some public TCRs occurred in many donors.

Primers for the PCR totalled 60 Vbeta and 13 Jbeta. TCRdb keeps only in-frame clones here, not all; method: immunoSEQ multiplex PCR. The table has around 39,000 clones, roughly 77% seen once. The length of the CDR3 is 15 residues. The germline CDR1 and CDR2 sequences are SGHVS and FNYEAQ. Trimming left V 5 bases short and J 0 bases short, with 11 bases between. This clone has just one count. Its antigen is not known. Sequenced input: PBMCs. This clonotype originated in a man younger than 45 in good health and CMV-seronegative. The chain uses TRBV7-6 and TRBJ1-5, with D possibly matching TRBD1 (6 bases). The CDR3 DNA reads as TGTGCCAGCAGCGTTAACAGGGTTAGCAATCAGCCCCAGCATTTT. Translating it yields CASSVNRVSNQPQHF.